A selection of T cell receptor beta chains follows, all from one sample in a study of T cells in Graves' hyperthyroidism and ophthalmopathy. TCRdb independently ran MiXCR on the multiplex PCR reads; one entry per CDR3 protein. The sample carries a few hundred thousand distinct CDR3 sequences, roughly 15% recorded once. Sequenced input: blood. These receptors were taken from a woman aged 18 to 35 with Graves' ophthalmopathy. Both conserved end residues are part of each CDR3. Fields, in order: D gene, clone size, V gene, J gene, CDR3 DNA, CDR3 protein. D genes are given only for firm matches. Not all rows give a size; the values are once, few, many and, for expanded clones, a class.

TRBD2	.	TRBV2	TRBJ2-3	TGTGCCAGCAGTGATCTAGCGGGTGAAACAGATACGCAGTATTTT	CASSDLAGETDTQYF
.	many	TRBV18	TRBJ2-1	TGTGCCAGCTCACCATTTGTTGACAATGAGCAGTTCTTC	CASSPFVDNEQFF
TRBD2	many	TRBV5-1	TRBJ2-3	TGCGCCAGCAGCCCCCGCGCCGGGACTAGCGGGACAGATACGCAGTATTTT	CASSPRAGTSGTDTQYF
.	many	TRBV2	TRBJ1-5	.	CASSSGMGQPQHF
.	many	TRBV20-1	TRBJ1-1	TGCAGTGCTAGAGGGGAGAGCGAGGCTTTCTTT	CSARGESEAFF
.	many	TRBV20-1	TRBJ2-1	TGCAGTGCGCGGAGGGGTTCTAACCCCTACAATGAGCAGTTCTTC	CSARRGSNPYNEQFF
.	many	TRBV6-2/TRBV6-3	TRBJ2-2	TGTGCCAGCACCCTACCCGGGGTCAACACCGGGGAGCTGTTTTTT	CASTLPGVNTGELFF
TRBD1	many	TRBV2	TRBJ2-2	TGTGCCAGCAGTGCTGAGGGGGCTTACACCGGGGAGCTGTTTTTT	CASSAEGAYTGELFF
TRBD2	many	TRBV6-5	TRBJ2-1	TGTGCCAGCAGTTACCAACCGGGACTAGCGGGGGTCGACAATGAGCAGTTCTTC	CASSYQPGLAGVDNEQFF
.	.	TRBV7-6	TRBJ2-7	TGTGCCAGCAGCTTAGTCCCCGGCAGCTCCTCCTACGAGCAGTACTTC	CASSLVPGSSSYEQYF